This record concerns one T cell receptor (beta chain) sequence. This clonotype was recorded at least ten times. This receptor's antigen is unknown. Base qualities are not at hand, and no much larger clone is one base apart. Library prep was done by 5' RACE. Sequencing used an Illumina HiSeq 2500. A second PCR of roughly 6 to 12 cycles was performed with a sample-barcoded 5' primer and a J-beta primer mix. A template-switch 5' adaptor carrying 12 random nucleotides introduced a unique molecular identifier onto each TCR beta cDNA molecule. At least 2.5 million CDR3-containing paired-end reads were obtained from each sample. All of the RNA was converted into first-strand cDNA using the Mint cDNA synthesis kit, with a TRBC-specific oligonucleotide serving as the primer. Following uracil-DNA glycosylase treatment, a first 18-cycle PCR with universal primers M1SS and BC2_uni_R was performed on all cDNA. From the authors' description of their analysis: For normalization, 1 million high-quality reads, each with a distinct molecular identifier, were randomly selected from each sample. Reads sharing molecular identifiers were discarded rather than binned into consensus sequences. MiTCR, set to a Q25 quality threshold and the strictest error-elimination algorithm, was used for CDR3 identification, clonotype clustering and error correction. A nonparametric unseen species model using Euler transformation provided a lower-bound estimate of total TCR beta diversity. Clones were called with MiXCR by TCRdb after fastp trimmed the public reads at Q25, and only in-frame beta chains were retained. Merged by CDR3 protein, the rows form single entries marked with the most common genes and DNA. The V and J calls shown here were made by TCRdb, not taken from the authors' results. The sample table lists hundreds of thousands of distinct CDR3 sequences, about 32% of them with a count of one. The ten largest account for 15% of the sample.

The donors were roughly 39 Caucasian individuals from Russia, aged 6 to 90 years, who were systemically healthy. Around 10 milliliters of peripheral blood were collected from each donor into EDTA-treated Vacutainer tubes. Ficoll-Paque density-gradient centrifugation was used to isolate PBMCs, with at least 6.5 million per sample. Total RNA, at least 5 micrograms per sample, was extracted from PBMCs with Trizol reagent. The percentages of naive CD45RAhigh/CD27high T cells were determined by flow cytometry on a PBMC aliquot from every donor. The data are from a study of blood T cells in healthy people across ages (dated by TCRdb to 2013 to 2016). Some background on the complete study: Template switching captured roughly one uniquely barcoded TCR beta cDNA molecule per two T cells in model experiments. Two additional independent replicas of 1 million unique cDNA reads from the same blood draw were analyzed for two donors (one aged 18 to 30 and one aged 80 or older). The donors were divided into four age groups: young (average around 17 years), middle-aged (approximately 39), aged (roughly 60) and long-lived (nearly 85). To avoid experimental bias, donors of different ages were randomly spread across the sequencing lanes. The study measured age-related changes in TCR beta repertoire diversity using deep sequencing normalized with unique cDNA molecular identifiers.

General study outcomes and caveats: Since profiling was done on bulk unsorted PBMCs, naive and antigen-experienced compartments could not be conclusively compared. Estimates of total diversity based on one million sequenced T cells were considered lower bounds and underestimates. There was a strong correlation between observed TCR beta diversity and the percentage of naive T cells measured by flow cytometry. Donor CMV infection status was unknown, potentially confounding age-related changes in expanded clonotypes. As age increased, observed TCR beta diversity per million T cells dropped in a roughly linear way, and a significant reduction was already evident by age 40. Compared with the aged group, the long-lived group had more naive CD4+ T cells, fewer expanded clones and increased TCR diversity, a pattern suggesting age selection.

Cut back by 0 bases and 2 bases, the V and J ends lie 21 bases apart. From its cysteine to its phenylalanine, the CDR3 spans 18 amino acids. Only the CDR3 portion is preserved as DNA: 54 bases, with reading frame beginning at the first base. According to the germline V gene, CDR1 reads SGHRS and CDR2 reads YFSETQ. Sequencing input: blood. The TCR was taken from a woman older than 75 in good health. Donor details come from another sample of the same person, matched by shared clones. This chain is built from TRBV5-1 and TRBJ2-7; the D gene is tentatively TRBD1 or TRBD2, each matching 7 bases. The bases read TGCGCCAGCAGCTTGGATAGCAGGGAGGGGGCCTCGGCCTACGAGCAGTACTTC. Its protein is CASSLDSREGASAYEQYF.